This entry features one T cell receptor beta chain sequence. Its antigen is currently unknown. Methods described previously, with TCR primers listed, were used for bulk TCR libraries. MiXCR was run by TCRdb on the PCR reads, yielding one entry per CDR3 protein. This repertoire shows some 580,000 distinct CDR3 sequences, roughly 27% found once; its top ten account for 0.6% to 0.9%. The CDR3 loop spans 16 amino acids. Germline lookup yields CDR1 MDHEN and CDR2 SYDVKM. Trimming removed 8 bases at V and 7 bases at J, with 24 bases between. This sample is drawn from a study of molecular identifiers for immune sequencing clone quantification. Turning to the study itself: For replicates, RNA isolated from around 20,000 or 100,000 naive CD8 cells was divided into five portions, of which four were sequenced.

Study observations and caveats: Clones above 20 RNA copies contained over 98% of effector molecules but under 1% of naive ones.

The sequencing input was naive CD8+ T cells from blood, with Jurkat cell RNA spiked in. Subset of the sample: FACS-sorted CD8+CD4-CCR7+CD45RA+ naive T cells. J is TRBJ2-1 and V is TRBV28; possibly TRBD2 for D (6 bases). This sequence was found in a human donor in good health. Some libraries in this study had Jurkat cell RNA spiked in. CDR3 region: CASHLRGTAGWNEQFF. The CDR3 bases are TGTGCCAGCCACTTACGGGGGACGGCGGGGTGGAATGAGCAGTTCTTC. The whole variable domain, remainder taken from reference TRBV28 and TRBJ2-1, is DVKVTQSSRYLVKRTGEKVFLECVQDMDHENMFWYRQDPGLGLRLIYFSYDVKMKEKGDIPEGYSVSREKKERFSLILESASTNQTSMYLCASHLRGTAGWNEQFFGPGTRLTVL.